The rows below give T cell receptor beta chains drawn from one sample of a study of human T cells and chemical hapten exposure. One entry per CDR3 protein results from TCRdb running MiXCR on the RACE reads. The sample shows about 380,000 distinct CDR3 sequences, approximately 5% of them seen only once. Sequencing was performed on whole blood, taken in connection with sensitization to the hapten diphenylcyclopropenone (DPC). The receptors shown here come from a woman aged 50 to 60 with alopecia areata. Some clones in this sample may be carry-over from other donors' samples. The CDR3 runs from the conserved cysteine through the conserved F or W.

v_call | cdr3_aa
TRBV5-5 | CASSPEGQGNSPLHF
TRBV7-2 | CASRTTGKGDTQYF
TRBV7-2 | CASSLVAGAGKSTDTQYF
TRBV29-1 | CSVDRGDTNYGYTF
TRBV2 | CASSDRSYGLAGEDTQYF
TRBV6-2/TRBV6-3 | CASSRTRGEAFF
TRBV2 | CASRSTGTGAYNEQFF
TRBV28 | CASREDGRSRDTQYF
TRBV24-1 | CATSGDRGGVAEAFF
TRBV25-1 | CASSDRPDTQYF
TRBV19 | CASRYTGQSGTYEQYF
TRBV12-5 | CASGPPGSSSYNEQFF
TRBV6-6 | CASSLLVGVFSSYNEQFF
TRBV7-8 | CASSFGELQFF
TRBV12-3/TRBV12-4 | CASLPDGTGGFGGYTF
TRBV10-3 | CAITRTVNTEAFF
TRBV6-2/TRBV6-3 | CASRIGGFNNEQFF
TRBV4-2 | CASSQASGREGGELFF
TRBV27 | CASSSQGIYTEAFF
TRBV19 | CASSVGTASTYEQYF
TRBV5-4 | CASSLMGVINQPQHF
TRBV6-5 | CASSYAGTGRAGELFF
TRBV18 | CASSYLSSGYTDTQYF
TRBV7-2 | CASSSGGQFNQPQHF
TRBV7-8 | CASSYEGAGGETQYF
TRBV15 | CATRRQGDGANVLTF
TRBV12-3/TRBV12-4 | CASSFDRKSEQYF
TRBV7-3 | CASSSLGPTEAFF
TRBV29-1 | CSVDGQGFMNTEAFF
TRBV12-3/TRBV12-4 | CASSPLSGSSYNEQFF
TRBV6-5 | CASSLGTADGYTF
TRBV24-1 | CATSDTGTGGRDEQFF
TRBV14 | CASSPGLAGAAKNIQYF
TRBV4-1 | CASSHRQGGTDTQYF
TRBV12-3/TRBV12-4 | CASSPNEGNNSPLHF
TRBV4-3 | CASSQDLRWEQFF
TRBV27 | CASSFVGEAYEQYF
TRBV10-3 | CATGETSATWSQHF
TRBV29-1 | CSGGSRRTGELFF
TRBV20-1 | CSARGATEAFF
TRBV24-1 | CATSDSGLTYNEQFF
TRBV28 | CASRTDRGPYEQYF
TRBV6-5 | CASSRTYATNEKLFF
TRBV20-1 | CSTRSRGGFTDTQYF
TRBV14 | CASSQEFDTRREKLFF
TRBV20-1 | CSAIRQESEKLFF
TRBV29-1 | CSVSGDRLNTEAFF
TRBV7-9 | CASSFAYQTGELFF
TRBV7-6 | CASSGVSYNEQFF
TRBV5-1 | CASSFGTGGEEPQHF
TRBV10-3 | CAISESIGSLQYEQYF
TRBV29-1 | CSVRTGVTEAFF
TRBV5-5 | CASSWDRGENIQYF
TRBV28 | CASKGRTDTQYF
TRBV7-9 | CASSLALRDEQFF